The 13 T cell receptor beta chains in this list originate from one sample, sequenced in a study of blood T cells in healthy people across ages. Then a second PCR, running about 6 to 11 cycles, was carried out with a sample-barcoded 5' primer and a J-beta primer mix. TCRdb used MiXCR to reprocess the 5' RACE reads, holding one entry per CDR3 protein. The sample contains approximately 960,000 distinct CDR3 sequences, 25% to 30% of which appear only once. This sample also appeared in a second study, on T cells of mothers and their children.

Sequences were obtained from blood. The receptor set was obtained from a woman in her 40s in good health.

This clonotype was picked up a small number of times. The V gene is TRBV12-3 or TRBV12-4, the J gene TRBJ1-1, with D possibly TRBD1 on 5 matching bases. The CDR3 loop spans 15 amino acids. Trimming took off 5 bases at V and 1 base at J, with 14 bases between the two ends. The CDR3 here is CASSNPRGGNTEAFF. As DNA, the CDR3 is TGTGCCAGCAGTAACCCTCGGGGGGGGAACACTGAAGCTTTCTTT.

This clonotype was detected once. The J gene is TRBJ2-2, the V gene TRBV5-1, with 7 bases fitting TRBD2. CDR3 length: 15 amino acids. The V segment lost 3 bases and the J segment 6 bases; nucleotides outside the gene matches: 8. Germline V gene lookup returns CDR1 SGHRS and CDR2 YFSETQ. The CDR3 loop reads CASSSPGGRAGELFF. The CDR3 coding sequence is TGCGCCAGCAGCTCTCCGGGGGGTCGAGCCGGGGAGCTGTTTTTT.

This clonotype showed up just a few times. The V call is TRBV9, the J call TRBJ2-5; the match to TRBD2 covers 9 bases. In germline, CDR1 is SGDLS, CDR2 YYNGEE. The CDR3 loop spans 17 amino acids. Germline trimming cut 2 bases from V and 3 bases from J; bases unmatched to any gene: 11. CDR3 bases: TGTGCCAGCAGCGTTGGGAATAGCGGGGGTACAAAAGAGACCCAGTACTTC. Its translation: CASSVGNSGGTKETQYF. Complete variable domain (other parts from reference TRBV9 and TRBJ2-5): DSGVTQTPKHLITATGQRVTLRCSPRSGDLSVYWYQQSLDQGLQFLIQYYNGEERAKGNILERFSAQQFPDLHSELNLSSLELGDSALYFCASSVGNSGGTKETQYFGPGTRLLVL.

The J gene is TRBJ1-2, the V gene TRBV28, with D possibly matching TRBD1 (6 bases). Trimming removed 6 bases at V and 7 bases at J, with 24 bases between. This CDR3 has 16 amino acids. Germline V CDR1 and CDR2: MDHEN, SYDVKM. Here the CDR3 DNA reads TGTGCCAGCAGACAGTTTGTAGGGACACGTGAGGGTGGCTACACCTTC. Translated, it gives CASRQFVGTREGGYTF.

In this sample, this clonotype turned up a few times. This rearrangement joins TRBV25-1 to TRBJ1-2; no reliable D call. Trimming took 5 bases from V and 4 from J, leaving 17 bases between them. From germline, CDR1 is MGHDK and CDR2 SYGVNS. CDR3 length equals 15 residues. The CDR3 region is CASSPPEWQPYGYTF. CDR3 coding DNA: TGTGCCAGCAGTCCTCCAGAGTGGCAGCCCTATGGCTACACCTTC.

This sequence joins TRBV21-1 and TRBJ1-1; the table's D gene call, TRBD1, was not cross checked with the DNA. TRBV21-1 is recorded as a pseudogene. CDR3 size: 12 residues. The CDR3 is CASSILYWGAFF. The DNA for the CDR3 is TGTGCCAGCAGCATTCTCTACTGGGGGGCTTTCTTT.

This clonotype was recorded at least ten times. This chain's CDR3 is CASSSLGPTQETQYF. The CDR3 DNA sequence: TGTGCCAGCAGTTCTCTCGGGCCAACCCAAGAGACCCAGTACTTC. The chain is built from TRBV7-9 and TRBJ2-5, with D unclear. Germline values: CDR1 SEHNR, CDR2 FQNEAQ (reference sequence). This CDR3 is 15 amino acids long. Trimming pared 6 bases from V and 1 base from J, leaving 15 bases between.

The CDR3: CASSLARPAGYNEQFF. CDR3 DNA: TGTGCCAGCAGCTTAGCCCGGCCAGCGGGGTACAATGAGCAGTTCTTC. This chain connects TRBV7-2 to TRBJ2-1; 7 bases fit TRBD2. The CDR3 has 16 amino acids. CDR1 and CDR2 (germline): SGHTA, FQGNSA. With 0 bases clipped from V and 4 bases from J, the junction kept 6 bases outside the gene matches.

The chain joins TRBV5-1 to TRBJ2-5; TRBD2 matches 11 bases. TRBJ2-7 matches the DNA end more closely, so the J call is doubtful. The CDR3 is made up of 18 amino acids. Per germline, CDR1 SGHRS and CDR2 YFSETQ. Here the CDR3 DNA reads TGCGCCAGCAGCTTGGTATATATGGCTAGCGGGAGGCGGAACGAGCAGTACTTC. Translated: CASSLVYMASGRRNEQYF.

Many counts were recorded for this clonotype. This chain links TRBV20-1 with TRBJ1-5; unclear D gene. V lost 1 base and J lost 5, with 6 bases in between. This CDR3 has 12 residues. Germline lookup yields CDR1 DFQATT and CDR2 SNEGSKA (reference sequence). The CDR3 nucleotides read TGCAGTGCTAGAGTTCCGGATCAGCCCCAGCATTTT. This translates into CSARVPDQPQHF.

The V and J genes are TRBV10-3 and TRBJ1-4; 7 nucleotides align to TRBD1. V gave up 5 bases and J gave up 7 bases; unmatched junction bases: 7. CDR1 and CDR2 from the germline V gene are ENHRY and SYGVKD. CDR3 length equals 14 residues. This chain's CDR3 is CAISTEGAGEKLFF. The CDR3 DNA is TGTGCCATCAGTACTGAGGGGGCCGGTGAAAAACTGTTTTTT.

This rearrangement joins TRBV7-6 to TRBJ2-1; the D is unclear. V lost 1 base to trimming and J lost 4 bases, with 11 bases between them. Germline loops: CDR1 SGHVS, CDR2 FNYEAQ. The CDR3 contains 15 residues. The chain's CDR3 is CASSLVQSQYNEQFF. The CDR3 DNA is TGTGCCAGCAGCTTAGTACAGAGTCAATACAATGAGCAGTTCTTC.

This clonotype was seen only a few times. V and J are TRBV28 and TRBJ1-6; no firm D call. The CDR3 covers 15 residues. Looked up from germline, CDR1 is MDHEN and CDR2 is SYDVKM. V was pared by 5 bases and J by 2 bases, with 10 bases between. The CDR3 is CASSPNSPYNSPLHF. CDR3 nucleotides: TGTGCCAGCAGTCCGAATAGCCCCTATAATTCACCCCTCCACTTT.